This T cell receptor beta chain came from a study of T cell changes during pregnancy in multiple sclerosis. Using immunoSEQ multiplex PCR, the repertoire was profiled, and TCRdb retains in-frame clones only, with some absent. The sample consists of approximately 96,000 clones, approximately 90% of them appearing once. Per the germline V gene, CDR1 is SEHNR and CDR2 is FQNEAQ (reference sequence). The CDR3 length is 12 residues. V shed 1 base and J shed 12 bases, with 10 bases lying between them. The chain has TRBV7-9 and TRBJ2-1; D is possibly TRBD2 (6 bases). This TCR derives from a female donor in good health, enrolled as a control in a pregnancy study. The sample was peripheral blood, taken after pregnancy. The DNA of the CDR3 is TGTGCCAGCAGCTTAGAGTGGGGAGGGCAGTTCTTC. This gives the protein CASSLEWGGQFF.